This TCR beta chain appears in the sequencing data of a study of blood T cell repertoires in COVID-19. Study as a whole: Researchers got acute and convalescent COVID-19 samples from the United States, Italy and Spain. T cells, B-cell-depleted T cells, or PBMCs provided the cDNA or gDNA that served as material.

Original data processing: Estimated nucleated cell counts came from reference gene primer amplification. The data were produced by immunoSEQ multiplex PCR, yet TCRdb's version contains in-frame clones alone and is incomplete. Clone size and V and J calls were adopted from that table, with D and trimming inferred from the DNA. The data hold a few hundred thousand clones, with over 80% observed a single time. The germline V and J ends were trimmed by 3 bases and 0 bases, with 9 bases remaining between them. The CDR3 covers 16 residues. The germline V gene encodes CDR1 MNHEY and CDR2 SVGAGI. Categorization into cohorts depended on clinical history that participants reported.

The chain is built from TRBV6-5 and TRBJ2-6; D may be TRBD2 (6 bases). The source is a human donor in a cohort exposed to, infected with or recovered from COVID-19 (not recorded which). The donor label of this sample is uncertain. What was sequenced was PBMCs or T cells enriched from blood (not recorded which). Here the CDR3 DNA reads TGTGCCAGCAGTTATGCGGGAAACTCTGGGGCCAACGTCCTGACTTTC. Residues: CASSYAGNSGANVLTF.